The 12 T cell receptor beta chains below all came from one sample that was sequenced in a study of CD8+ T cells in alopecia areata. The sequencing template was cDNA reverse transcribed from extracted RNA. Method: immunoSEQ multiplex PCR; TCRdb's copy keeps in-frame clones and lacks some. Of about 150,000 clones detected, around 47% appear once; the ten largest clones hold over 5.5%. Sequencing was performed on CD4+ T cells sorted from blood. The receptors shown here come from a human donor with alopecia areata.

A few counts support this clone. This chain connects TRBV2 to TRBJ2-1, with a weak D call TRBD1 (5 bases). The CDR3 is 13 amino acids. V shed 4 bases and J shed 6 bases, with 10 bases lying between them. The germline V gene has CDR1 SNHLY and CDR2 FYNNEI. CDR3 DNA sequence: TGTGCCAGCAGTGTAGAAAGGGGCAATGAGCAGTTCTTC. It is translated as CASSVERGNEQFF.

The V gene is TRBV29-1, the J gene TRBJ2-6; D remains unclear. The germline V gene encodes CDR1 SQVTM and CDR2 ANQGSEA. There are 13 residues in the CDR3. The V and J ends lost 5 bases and 0 bases respectively, with 5 bases between them. This chain's CDR3 is CSVPDSGANVLTF. CDR3 in DNA: TGCAGCGTTCCGGACTCTGGGGCCAACGTCCTGACTTTC.

CDR3 sequence reads: CASRSPYEQYF. CDR3 DNA: TGTGCCAGCAGATCCCCCTACGAGCAGTACTTC. The chain couples TRBV27 to TRBJ2-7; D is ambiguous. Germline-derived CDR1 and CDR2 are MNHEY and SMNVEV (reference sequence). V lost 6 bases, J lost 2 bases, and 5 bases lay in between. The CDR3 consists of 11 residues.

Of note for this clone: Other DNA sequences of this sample code for an identical CDR3. The chain carries TRBV20-1 and TRBJ2-5; no definite D call. CDR1 is DFQATT, CDR2 SNEGSKA, per germline (reference sequence). The CDR3 covers 10 residues. The CDR3 is CSAATETQYF. The CDR3 DNA follows: TGCAGCGCAGCGACGGAGACCCAGTACTTC.

This clone was recorded a few times. The V call is TRBV29-1, the J call TRBJ2-7; D is undetermined. V dropped 4 bases and J dropped 0 bases, with 10 bases sitting between them. Germline CDR1 is SQVTM and CDR2 is ANQGSEA. The CDR3 loop spans 13 amino acids. The CDR3 protein is CSVASRHSYEQYF. DNA for the CDR3: TGCAGCGTTGCAAGCAGACACTCCTACGAGCAGTACTTC.

The CDR3 sequence: CASRRLAGLKSSSYEQYF. The CDR3 DNA is TGTGCCAGCAGGCGGCTAGCGGGTCTCAAGTCCTCTTCCTACGAGCAGTACTTC. The rearrangement uses TRBV5-6 and TRBJ2-7; 8 nucleotides line up with TRBD2. The V segment lost 5 bases and the J segment 1 base; nucleotides outside the gene matches: 17. The CDR3 spans 18 residues. Germline assignment: CDR1 SGHDT and CDR2 YYEEEE. The entire variable domain, with the rest obtained from reference TRBV5-6 and TRBJ2-7, is as follows: DAGVTQSPTHLIKTRGQQVTLRCSPKSGHDTVSWYQQALGQGPQFIFQYYEEEERQRGNFPDRFSGHQFPNYSSELNVNALLLGDSALYLCASRRLAGLKSSSYEQYFGPGTRLTVT.

This sequence joins TRBV7-8 and TRBJ2-1; a possible D gene is TRBD2 (6 bases). Germline V gene sequence: CDR1 SGHVS, CDR2 FQNEAQ. This CDR3 has 14 residues. Trimming removed 3 bases at V and 0 bases at J, with 6 bases between. In DNA form, the CDR3 reads TGTGCCAGCAGCTTCGGGAGCTCCTACAATGAGCAGTTCTTC. Residues: CASSFGSSYNEQFF. Using reference TRBV7-8 and TRBJ2-1 for the parts outside the CDR3, the full variable domain is GAGVSQSPRYKVAKRGQDVALRCDPISGHVSLFWYQQALGQGPEFLTYFQNEAQLDKSGLPSDRFFAERPEGSVSTLKIQRTQQEDSAVYLCASSFGSSYNEQFFGPGTRLTVL.

This clone occurred a few times. The chain uses TRBV28 and TRBJ2-7, with TRBD1 matching 7 bases. The CDR3 sequence is 14 residues long. V shed 5 bases and J 2 bases; nucleotides not matched to a gene: 6. Germline assignment: CDR1 MDHEN and CDR2 SYDVKM. The CDR3 here is CASSTDRDTYEQYF. CDR3 DNA sequence: TGTGCCAGCAGTACCGACAGGGATACCTACGAGCAGTACTTC. Supplemented by reference TRBV28 and TRBJ2-7, the full variable domain reads DVKVTQSSRYLVKRTGEKVFLECVQDMDHENMFWYRQDPGLGLRLIYFSYDVKMKEKGDIPEGYSVSREKKERFSLILESASTNQTSMYLCASSTDRDTYEQYFGPGTRLTVT.

The rearrangement joins TRBV28 to TRBJ1-5; 9 bases map to TRBD1. The CDR3 consists of 18 residues. Looked up from germline, CDR1 is MDHEN and CDR2 is SYDVKM. V lost 0 bases, J lost 5 bases, and 11 bases stayed unmatched. The CDR3 here is CASSLWRTGDRGDQPQHF. The DNA of the CDR3 is TGTGCCAGCAGTTTATGGAGGACAGGGGACCGAGGGGATCAGCCCCAGCATTTT.

V usage is TRBV27 and J usage is TRBJ2-3, with 12 bases fitting TRBD2. The J segment lost 7 bases and the V segment lost 4 bases, leaving 9 bases of the junction unmatched. CDR3 size: 16 residues. From germline, CDR1 is MNHEY and CDR2 SMNVEV (reference sequence). The CDR3 DNA follows: TGTGCCAGCAGTTCCTTGACTAGCGGGAGCAGATATACGCAGTATTTT. Translating it yields CASSSLTSGSRYTQYF.

This clone was found a few times. The gene calls are TRBV29-1 and TRBJ2-3; D unclear. The germline gives CDR1 SQVTM, CDR2 ANQGSEA. The V end lost 3 bases, the J end lost 5 bases, and 12 bases lay between the germline ends. This CDR3 comprises 13 residues. The CDR3 region is CSVELEPGDTQYF. The CDR3 DNA reads TGCAGCGTTGAGCTGGAGCCGGGAGATACGCAGTATTTT.

This chain joins TRBV29-1 and TRBJ1-1, with 8 bases lining up with TRBD1. The CDR3 length is 14 residues. With 7 bases clipped from V and 6 bases from J, the junction kept 13 bases outside the gene matches. Germline V CDR1 and CDR2: SQVTM, ANQGSEA. The CDR3 protein is CSGRLKGQGAEAFF. The DNA for the CDR3 is TGCAGCGGACGACTCAAAGGACAGGGCGCTGAAGCTTTCTTT.